Listed below are T cell receptor beta chains from one sample, sequenced in a study of blood T cell repertoires in COVID-19. The protocol was immunoSEQ multiplex PCR, while the TCRdb copy is restricted to in-frame clones and leaves out a portion. In the table there are roughly 180,000 clones, around 82% of which are singletons. The sample was peripheral blood. These TCRs come from a man aged 55 to 70 who had recovered from COVID-19. Each CDR3 is given with its conserved first and last residue. Fields, in order: CDR3 DNA, CDR3 protein, D gene, J gene, CDR3 length, clone size, V gene. A D gene is named only where the DNA matches it firmly. Some rows have no size entry. The others give once, few or many, or a class for an expanded clone.

CDR3 DNA: TGTGCCAGCAGCCAAAGGGGGAACACTGAAGCTTTCTTT
CDR3 protein: CASSQRGNTEAFF
D gene: -
J gene: TRBJ1-1
CDR3 length: 13
clone size: -
V gene: TRBV5-4

CDR3 DNA: TGTGCCAGCAGTTTGAACGGGAACACTGAAGCTTTCTTT
CDR3 protein: CASSLNGNTEAFF
D gene: -
J gene: TRBJ1-1
CDR3 length: 13
clone size: -
V gene: TRBV12-3/TRBV12-4

CDR3 DNA: TGTGCCATCAATCCCGACAGGACGTTTGCTAATGAGCAGTTCTTC
CDR3 protein: CAINPDRTFANEQFF
D gene: -
J gene: TRBJ2-1
CDR3 length: 15
clone size: -
V gene: TRBV10-3

CDR3 DNA: TGCGCCAGCAGCTTGGACCCTAGCGGGCTTTACGAGCAGTACTTC
CDR3 protein: CASSLDPSGLYEQYF
D gene: TRBD2
J gene: TRBJ2-7
CDR3 length: 15
clone size: -
V gene: TRBV5-1

CDR3 DNA: TGTGCCAGCAGCCAAGCGGGAGGGACAAGATTATCTGAAGCTTTCTTT
CDR3 protein: CASSQAGGTRLSEAFF
D gene: -
J gene: TRBJ1-1
CDR3 length: 16
clone size: -
V gene: TRBV4-2

CDR3 DNA: TGTGCCAGCAGCATCGGGACTAGCGGTTACGAGCAGTACTTC
CDR3 protein: CASSIGTSGYEQYF
D gene: TRBD2
J gene: TRBJ2-7
CDR3 length: 14
clone size: -
V gene: TRBV5-4

CDR3 DNA: TGTGCCAGCAGCCATAGTCAGGGGGCCCGCACAGATACGCAGTATTTT
CDR3 protein: CASSHSQGARTDTQYF
D gene: TRBD1
J gene: TRBJ2-3
CDR3 length: 16
clone size: -
V gene: TRBV14

CDR3 DNA: TGCGCCAGCAGCCAAGATCCCGATCCTAGCGGGGGGGATGAGCAGTTCTTC
CDR3 protein: CASSQDPDPSGGDEQFF
D gene: TRBD2
J gene: TRBJ2-1
CDR3 length: 17
clone size: -
V gene: TRBV4-1

CDR3 DNA: TGTGCCAGCAGCTTTTCGACAGTTAGCAATCAGCCCCAGCATTTT
CDR3 protein: CASSFSTVSNQPQHF
D gene: -
J gene: TRBJ1-5
CDR3 length: 15
clone size: -
V gene: TRBV7-2

CDR3 DNA: TGTGCCAGCAGCGGGCAGGGGGACACCGGGGAGCTGTTTTTT
CDR3 protein: CASSGQGDTGELFF
D gene: TRBD1
J gene: TRBJ2-2
CDR3 length: 14
clone size: few
V gene: TRBV7-9

CDR3 DNA: TGTGCCAGCACCCAAGGGGCGGGGGGGAGCACAGATACGCAGTATTTT
CDR3 protein: CASTQGAGGSTDTQYF
D gene: TRBD2
J gene: TRBJ2-3
CDR3 length: 16
clone size: -
V gene: TRBV11-2

CDR3 DNA: TGTGCCAGCAGCTTCGGGGGGGTACCAGATACGCAGTATTTT
CDR3 protein: CASSFGGVPDTQYF
D gene: TRBD2
J gene: TRBJ2-3
CDR3 length: 14
clone size: -
V gene: TRBV5-5

CDR3 DNA: TGCAGCGGGACTCAGGGGATAGGTGAAAAACTGTTTTTT
CDR3 protein: CSGTQGIGEKLFF
D gene: -
J gene: TRBJ1-4
CDR3 length: 13
clone size: once
V gene: TRBV29-1

CDR3 DNA: TGTGCTAGTGGTAAGACGAGGCAGGGGGCCACTGAAGCTTTCTTT
CDR3 protein: CASGKTRQGATEAFF
D gene: TRBD1
J gene: TRBJ1-1
CDR3 length: 15
clone size: once
V gene: TRBV12-5

CDR3 DNA: TGTGCCAGCAGCGGGAGGGGTCTCACTGAAGCTTTCTTT
CDR3 protein: CASSGRGLTEAFF
D gene: -
J gene: TRBJ1-1
CDR3 length: 13
clone size: -
V gene: TRBV9

CDR3 DNA: TGCGCCAGCAGTGAGTCCGGGGGGCGAGCCTATGAGCAGTTCTTC
CDR3 protein: CASSESGGRAYEQFF
D gene: -
J gene: TRBJ2-1
CDR3 length: 15
clone size: -
V gene: TRBV10-1

CDR3 DNA: TGCGCCACCTGGACAGGGCGTCATGGCTACACCTTC
CDR3 protein: CATWTGRHGYTF
D gene: TRBD1
J gene: TRBJ1-2
CDR3 length: 12
clone size: once
V gene: TRBV10-1

CDR3 DNA: TGTGCCAGCAGTTACAGACAGGGAGAGAATTCACCCCTCCACTTT
CDR3 protein: CASSYRQGENSPLHF
D gene: TRBD1
J gene: TRBJ1-6
CDR3 length: 15
clone size: -
V gene: TRBV6-6

CDR3 DNA: TGTGCCATCAAACCGGGGCAGGGGCCGGACAATCAGCCCCAGCATTTT
CDR3 protein: CAIKPGQGPDNQPQHF
D gene: -
J gene: TRBJ1-5
CDR3 length: 16
clone size: -
V gene: TRBV10-3

CDR3 DNA: TGTGCCTGGAGTCCGGCCTACGAGCAGTACTTC
CDR3 protein: CAWSPAYEQYF
D gene: -
J gene: TRBJ2-7
CDR3 length: 11
clone size: -
V gene: TRBV30

CDR3 DNA: TGTGCCAGCAGCCGCGAAGACTCGGGAATCGAGCAGTACTTC
CDR3 protein: CASSREDSGIEQYF
D gene: -
J gene: TRBJ2-7
CDR3 length: 14
clone size: -
V gene: TRBV6-5

CDR3 DNA: TGTGCCAGCTGGGACAGGGGAAAAAAGTCTACGAACACTGAAGCTTTCTTT
CDR3 protein: CASWDRGKKSTNTEAFF
D gene: TRBD1
J gene: TRBJ1-1
CDR3 length: 17
clone size: -
V gene: TRBV19

CDR3 DNA: TGCGCCAGCAGAGACAGATCTCAACACACTGAAGCTTTCTTT
CDR3 protein: CASRDRSQHTEAFF
D gene: -
J gene: TRBJ1-1
CDR3 length: 14
clone size: -
V gene: TRBV10-1

CDR3 DNA: TGTGCCAGCAGCCTCACCGGGACAGTTGCAGATACGCAGTATTTT
CDR3 protein: CASSLTGTVADTQYF
D gene: TRBD1
J gene: TRBJ2-3
CDR3 length: 15
clone size: -
V gene: TRBV7-3

CDR3 DNA: TGTGCCAGCAGCGTTAGCGGGGTGGACGCCGGGGAGCTGTTTTTT
CDR3 protein: CASSVSGVDAGELFF
D gene: TRBD2
J gene: TRBJ2-2
CDR3 length: 15
clone size: -
V gene: TRBV9

CDR3 DNA: TGTGCCAGCAGTTACAGCTATGACAGGGAAGAGACCCAGTACTTC
CDR3 protein: CASSYSYDREETQYF
D gene: TRBD1
J gene: TRBJ2-5
CDR3 length: 15
clone size: -
V gene: TRBV6-5

CDR3 DNA: TGTGCCAGCAGCCAAGAAGGGCGGGAGGTTCATTACGAGCAGTACTTC
CDR3 protein: CASSQEGREVHYEQYF
D gene: TRBD2
J gene: TRBJ2-7
CDR3 length: 16
clone size: -
V gene: TRBV3-1/TRBV3-2

CDR3 DNA: TGTGCCAGCAGCGTAGAGGCCGGGGCTGGAAACACCATATATTTT
CDR3 protein: CASSVEAGAGNTIYF
D gene: -
J gene: TRBJ1-3
CDR3 length: 15
clone size: -
V gene: TRBV9

CDR3 DNA: TGTGCCAGCAGCTTAGGGGAGGACACTGAAGCTTTCTTT
CDR3 protein: CASSLGEDTEAFF
D gene: -
J gene: TRBJ1-1
CDR3 length: 13
clone size: few
V gene: TRBV7-2

CDR3 DNA: TGCGCCAGCAGCTTGACAGGGGGAGTGTATGAGCCCCAGCATTTT
CDR3 protein: CASSLTGGVYEPQHF
D gene: TRBD1
J gene: TRBJ1-5
CDR3 length: 15
clone size: -
V gene: TRBV5-1

CDR3 DNA: TGTGCCACCAGCCGCCGACAGAACTACGAGCAGTACTTC
CDR3 protein: CATSRRQNYEQYF
D gene: -
J gene: TRBJ2-7
CDR3 length: 13
clone size: -
V gene: TRBV15

CDR3 DNA: TGTGCCAGCAGTGCTACAGGTCAAGAGACCCAGTACTTC
CDR3 protein: CASSATGQETQYF
D gene: -
J gene: TRBJ2-5
CDR3 length: 13
clone size: -
V gene: TRBV2

CDR3 DNA: TGTGCCAGCAGACCGACAGGGGGGGTGGTGAACACTGAAGCTTTCTTT
CDR3 protein: CASRPTGGVVNTEAFF
D gene: TRBD1
J gene: TRBJ1-1
CDR3 length: 16
clone size: -
V gene: TRBV2

CDR3 DNA: TGCGCCAGCAGCTTGGGGGCAGGGCGAACAGATACGCAGTATTTT
CDR3 protein: CASSLGAGRTDTQYF
D gene: -
J gene: TRBJ2-3
CDR3 length: 15
clone size: -
V gene: TRBV5-1

CDR3 DNA: TGTGCCAGCAGCACACGGGCACCGGGACAGGTCCATTGGGTCCACGGCTACACCTTC
CDR3 protein: CASSTRAPGQVHWVHGYTF
D gene: TRBD1
J gene: TRBJ1-2
CDR3 length: 19
clone size: -
V gene: TRBV7-9

CDR3 DNA: TGTGCCTGGAGTCCCCCGGACAGTGCTAATGAAAAACTGTTTTTT
CDR3 protein: CAWSPPDSANEKLFF
D gene: -
J gene: TRBJ1-4
CDR3 length: 15
clone size: -
V gene: TRBV30

CDR3 DNA: TGTGCCAGCAGCTTGGCCGCGATCAGGGGTGGTACGCAGTATTTT
CDR3 protein: CASSLAAIRGGTQYF
D gene: -
J gene: TRBJ2-3
CDR3 length: 15
clone size: few
V gene: TRBV5-6

CDR3 DNA: TGTGCCAGCAGCTTAGCCTGGGACAGGGCTGGAAACACCATATATTTT
CDR3 protein: CASSLAWDRAGNTIYF
D gene: TRBD1
J gene: TRBJ1-3
CDR3 length: 16
clone size: -
V gene: TRBV11-2